In its sample, the clone carrying this T cell receptor (beta chain) was seen many times. This sample was included in a study of read filtering for tumor transcriptome and immune sequencing. From germline, CDR1 is SGHAT and CDR2 FQNNGV. The CDR3 totals 17 residues. V dropped 4 bases and J dropped 2 bases, with 20 bases sitting between them. Molecular barcoded adaptors covering alpha/delta and beta/gamma chains were used on about 0.4 ug RNA. TCRdb reprocessed the reads with MiXCR, giving one entry per CDR3 protein. The sample gives about 39,000 distinct CDR3 sequences, about 14% of which show up once; roughly 18% is in the top ten.

Specimen: a population of CD138-negative cells sorted from bone marrow. J is TRBJ1-2 and V is TRBV11-2, with D tentatively TRBD1 (5 bases). The sequence derives from a donor aged 40 or over with multiple myeloma. This CDR3 reads CASSSARDSLSNYGYTF. The DNA for the CDR3 is TGTGCCAGCAGCTCGGCCAGGGACTCACTATCGAACTATGGCTACACCTTC. The full variable domain, in which reference TRBV11-2 and TRBJ1-2 provide the parts outside the CDR3, is EAGVAQSPRYKIIEKRQSVAFWCNPISGHATLYWYQQILGQGPKLLIQFQNNGVVDDSQLPKDRFSAERLKGVDSTLKIQPAKLEDSAVYLCASSSARDSLSNYGYTFGSGTRLTVV.